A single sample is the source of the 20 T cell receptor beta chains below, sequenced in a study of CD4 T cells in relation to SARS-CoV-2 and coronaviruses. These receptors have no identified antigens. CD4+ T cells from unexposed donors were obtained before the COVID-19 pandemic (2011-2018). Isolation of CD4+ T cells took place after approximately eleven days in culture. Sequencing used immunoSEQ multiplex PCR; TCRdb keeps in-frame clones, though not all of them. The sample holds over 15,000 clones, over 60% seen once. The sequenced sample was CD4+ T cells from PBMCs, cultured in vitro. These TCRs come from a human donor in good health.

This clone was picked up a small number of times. The CDR3 DNA reads TGTGCCAGTAGTATGGGCGGGGAGCTGTTTTTT. Residues: CASSMGGELFF. The genes are TRBV19 and TRBJ2-2; D is ambiguous. V lost 3 bases, J lost 7 bases, and 3 bases lay in between. The CDR3 totals 11 residues. Germline V gene data show CDR1 as LNHDA and CDR2 as SQIVND (reference sequence).

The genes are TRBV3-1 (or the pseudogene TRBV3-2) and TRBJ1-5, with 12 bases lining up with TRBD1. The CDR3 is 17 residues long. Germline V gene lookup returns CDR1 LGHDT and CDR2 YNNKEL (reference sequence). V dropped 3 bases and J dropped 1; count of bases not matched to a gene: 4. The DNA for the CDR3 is TGTGCCAGCAGCCAGGGGACAGGGGGCCTGAGCAATCAGCCCCAGCATTTT. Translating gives CASSQGTGGLSNQPQHF.

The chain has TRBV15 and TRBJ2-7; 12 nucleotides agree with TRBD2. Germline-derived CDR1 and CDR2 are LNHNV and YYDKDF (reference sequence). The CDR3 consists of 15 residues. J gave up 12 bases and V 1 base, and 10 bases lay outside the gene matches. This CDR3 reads CATSRVLAGGRGRYF. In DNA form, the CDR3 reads TGTGCCACCAGCAGAGTCCTAGCGGGAGGGCGCGGACGGTACTTC. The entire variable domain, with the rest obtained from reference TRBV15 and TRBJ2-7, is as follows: DAMVIQNPRYQVTQFGKPVTLSCSQTLNHNVMYWYQQKSSQAPKLLFHYYDKDFNNEADTPDNFQSRRPNTSFCFLDIRSPGLGDTAMYLCATSRVLAGGRGRYFGPGTRLTVT.

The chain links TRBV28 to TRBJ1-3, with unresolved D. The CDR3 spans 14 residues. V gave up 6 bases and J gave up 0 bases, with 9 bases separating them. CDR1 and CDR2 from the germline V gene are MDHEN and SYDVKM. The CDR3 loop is CASSKALSGNTIYF. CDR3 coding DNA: TGTGCCAGCAGCAAAGCTCTCTCTGGAAACACCATATATTTT.

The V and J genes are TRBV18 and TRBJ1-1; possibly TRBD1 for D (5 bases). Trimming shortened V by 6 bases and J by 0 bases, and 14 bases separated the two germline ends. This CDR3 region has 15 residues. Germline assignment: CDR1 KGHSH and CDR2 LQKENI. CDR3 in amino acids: CASSPTDILNTEAFF. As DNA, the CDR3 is TGTGCCAGCTCCCCTACGGACATTCTGAACACTGAAGCTTTCTTT.

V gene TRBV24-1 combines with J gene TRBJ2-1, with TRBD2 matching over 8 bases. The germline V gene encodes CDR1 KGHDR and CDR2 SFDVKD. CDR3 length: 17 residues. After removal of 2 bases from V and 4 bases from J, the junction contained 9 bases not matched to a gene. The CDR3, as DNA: TGTGCCACCAGTGATTCGGGGGGGGTATACCCTTACAATGAGCAGTTCTTC. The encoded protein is CATSDSGGVYPYNEQFF.

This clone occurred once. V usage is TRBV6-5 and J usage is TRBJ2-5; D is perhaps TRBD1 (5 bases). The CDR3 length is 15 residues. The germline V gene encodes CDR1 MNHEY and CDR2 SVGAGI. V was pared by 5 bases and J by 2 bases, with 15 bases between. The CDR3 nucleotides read TGTGCCAGCAGTCGAAGCTCCAACAGGCAAGAGACCCAGTACTTC. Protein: CASSRSSNRQETQYF.

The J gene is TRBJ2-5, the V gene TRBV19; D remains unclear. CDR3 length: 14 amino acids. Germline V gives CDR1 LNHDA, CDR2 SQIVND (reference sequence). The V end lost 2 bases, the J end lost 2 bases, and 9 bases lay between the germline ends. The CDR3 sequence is CASSITEAQETQYF. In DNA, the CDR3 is TGTGCCAGTAGTATAACAGAAGCACAAGAGACCCAGTACTTC.

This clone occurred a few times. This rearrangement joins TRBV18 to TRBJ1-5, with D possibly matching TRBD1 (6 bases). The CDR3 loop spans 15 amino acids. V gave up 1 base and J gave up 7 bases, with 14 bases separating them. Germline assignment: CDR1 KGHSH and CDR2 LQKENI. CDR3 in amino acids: CASSPRGALGQPQHF. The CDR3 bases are TGTGCCAGCTCACCACGGGGGGCGCTAGGACAGCCCCAGCATTTT.

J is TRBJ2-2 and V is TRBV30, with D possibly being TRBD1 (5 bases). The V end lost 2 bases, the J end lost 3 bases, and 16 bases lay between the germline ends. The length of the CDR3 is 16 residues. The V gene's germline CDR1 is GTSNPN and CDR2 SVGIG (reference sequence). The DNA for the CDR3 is TGTGCCTGGAGTCCCCTTTTAGGGGTTTACACCGGGGAGCTGTTTTTT. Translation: CAWSPLLGVYTGELFF.

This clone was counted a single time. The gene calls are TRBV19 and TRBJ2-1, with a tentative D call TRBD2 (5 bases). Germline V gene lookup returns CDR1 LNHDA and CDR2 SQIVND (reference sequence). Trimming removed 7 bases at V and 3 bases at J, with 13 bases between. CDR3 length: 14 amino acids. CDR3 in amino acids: CASTRTAGYNEQFF. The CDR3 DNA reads TGTGCCAGTACTCGAACGGCGGGCTACAATGAGCAGTTCTTC. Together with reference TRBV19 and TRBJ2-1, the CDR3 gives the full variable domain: DGGITQSPKYLFRKEGQNVTLSCEQNLNHDAMYWYRQDPGQGLRLIYYSQIVNDFQKGDIAEGYSVSREKKESFPLTVTSAQKNPTAFYLCASTRTAGYNEQFFGPGTRLTVL.

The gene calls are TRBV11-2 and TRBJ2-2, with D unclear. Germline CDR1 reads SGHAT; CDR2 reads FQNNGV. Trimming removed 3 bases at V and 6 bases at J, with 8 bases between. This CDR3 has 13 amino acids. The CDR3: CASSFSTAGELFF. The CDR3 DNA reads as TGTGCCAGCAGCTTTTCCACAGCCGGGGAGCTGTTTTTT.

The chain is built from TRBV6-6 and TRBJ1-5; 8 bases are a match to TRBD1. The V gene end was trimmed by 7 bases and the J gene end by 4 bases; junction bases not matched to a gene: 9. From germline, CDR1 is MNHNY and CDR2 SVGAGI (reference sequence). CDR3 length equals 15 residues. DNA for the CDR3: TGTGCCAGCACCCAAGGTACAGGGGGAAATCAGCCCCAGCATTTT. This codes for CASTQGTGGNQPQHF.

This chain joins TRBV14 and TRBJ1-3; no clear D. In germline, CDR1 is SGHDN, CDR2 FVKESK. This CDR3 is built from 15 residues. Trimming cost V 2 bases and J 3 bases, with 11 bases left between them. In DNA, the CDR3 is TGTGCCAGCAGCCAACTGGGAGGCTTTGGAAACACCATATATTTT. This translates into CASSQLGGFGNTIYF.

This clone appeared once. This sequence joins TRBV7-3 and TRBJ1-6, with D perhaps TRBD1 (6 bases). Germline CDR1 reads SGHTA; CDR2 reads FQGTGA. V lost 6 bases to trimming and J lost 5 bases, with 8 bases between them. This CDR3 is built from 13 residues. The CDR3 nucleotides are TGTGCCAGCAGTACAGGGAATAATTCACCCCTCCACTTT. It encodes CASSTGNNSPLHF.

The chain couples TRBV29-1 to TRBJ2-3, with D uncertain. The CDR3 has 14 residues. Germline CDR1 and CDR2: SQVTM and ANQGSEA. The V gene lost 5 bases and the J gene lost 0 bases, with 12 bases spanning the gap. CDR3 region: CSVFEPWSTDTQYF. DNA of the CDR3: TGCAGCGTTTTTGAACCCTGGAGCACAGATACGCAGTATTTT.

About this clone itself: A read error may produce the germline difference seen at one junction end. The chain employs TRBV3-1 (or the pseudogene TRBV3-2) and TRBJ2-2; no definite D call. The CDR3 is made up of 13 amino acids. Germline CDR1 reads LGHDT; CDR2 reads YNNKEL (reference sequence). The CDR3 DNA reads TGTGCCAGCAGCTACTGGAACACCAGGGAGCTGTTTTTT. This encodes CASSYWNTRELFF.

CDR3 loop: CASSQGGQRQETQYF. The DNA of the CDR3 is TGTGCCAGCAGCCAAGGGGGACAGAGGCAAGAGACCCAGTACTTC. The chain couples TRBV3-1 (or the pseudogene TRBV3-2) to TRBJ2-5; 7 bases align to TRBD1. J gave up 2 bases and V 1 base, and 4 bases lay outside the gene matches. The CDR3 loop spans 15 amino acids. The germline gives CDR1 LGHDT, CDR2 YNNKEL (reference sequence).

For the CDR3, the DNA is TGTGCCAGCTCACGACGGGATCCTTTAGATGGGGAGACCCAGTACTTC. It translates to CASSRRDPLDGETQYF. V usage is TRBV18 and J usage is TRBJ2-5; tentatively, D is TRBD2 (5 bases). Per the germline V gene, CDR1 is KGHSH and CDR2 is LQKENI. The germline V and J ends were trimmed by 4 bases and 5 bases, with 20 bases remaining between them. CDR3 length: 16 amino acids.

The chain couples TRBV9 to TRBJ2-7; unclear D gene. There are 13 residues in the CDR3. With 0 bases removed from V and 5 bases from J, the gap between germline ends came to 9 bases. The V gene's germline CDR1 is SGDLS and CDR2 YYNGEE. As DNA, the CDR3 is TGTGCCAGCAGCGTAGGGGCTATACACGAGCAGTACTTC. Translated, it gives CASSVGAIHEQYF.